A selection of T cell receptor beta chains follows, all from one sample in a study of cytomegalovirus exposure and HLA in healthy donors. The repertoire was sequenced with immunoSEQ multiplex PCR; TCRdb's copy has only in-frame clones and lacks some. The sample has tens of thousands of clones; 95% are singletons. Sequencing was carried out using PBMCs. These receptors came from a woman aged 18-35 years in good health and CMV-seropositive. The CDR3 runs from the conserved cysteine through the conserved F or W. The D gene is left open where the match is weak. Not every row has a clone size; where given, it reads once, few, many or a size class.

j_call clone_size v_call d_call cdr3_nt cdr3_aa
TRBJ1-2 . TRBV19 . TGTGCCAGTAGTACGGGGATACATGGCTACACCTTC CASSTGIHGYTF
TRBJ2-7 . TRBV9 TRBD1 TGTGCCAGCAGCGTAGGGGCGGGGACAGGGGACCCAAAACCATACTACGAGCAGTACTTC CASSVGAGTGDPKPYYEQYF
TRBJ1-1 . TRBV5-6 TRBD1 TGTGCCAGCAGCTTGGGTGACAGGGAACACACTGAAGCTTTCTTT CASSLGDREHTEAFF
TRBJ1-5 once TRBV10-3 . TGTGCCACCAATTATCGGGAGGATGGCAATCAGCCCCAGCATTTT CATNYREDGNQPQHF
TRBJ2-7 . TRBV28 . TGTGCCAGCAACCAACAGGGCCCCTCCTACGAGCAGTACTTC CASNQQGPSYEQYF
TRBJ1-1 . TRBV14 . TGTGCCAGCAGTGAACAGGCGAACACTGAAGCTTTCTTT CASSEQANTEAFF
TRBJ1-1 . TRBV6-4 . TGTGCCAGCAGACTAGGGGGTGACACTGAAGCTTTCTTT CASRLGGDTEAFF
TRBJ2-7 . TRBV9 . TGTGCCAGCAGCGTAGGAGGAGGGCCCTTGGATTACGAGCAGTACTTC CASSVGGGPLDYEQYF
TRBJ2-7 . TRBV7-2 . TGTGCCAGCAGCCCATCCGGGACACGGTGGACTTACGAGCAGTACTTC CASSPSGTRWTYEQYF
TRBJ2-1 . TRBV19 TRBD2 TGTGCCAGTAAACTTTCCGGACGGTCCTGGACTAGCGGAGACAATGAGCAGTTCTTC CASKLSGRSWTSGDNEQFF
TRBJ2-3 once TRBV7-2 . TGTGCCAGCAGCCCCAGGACAGCTAGCACAGATACGCAGTATTTT CASSPRTASTDTQYF
TRBJ2-7 . TRBV11-2 . TGTGCCAGCAGCCCCGACCACAGGTCCTCCTACGAGCAGTACTTC CASSPDHRSSYEQYF
TRBJ2-1 . TRBV4-1 . TGCGCCAGCAGCCATCTCCGGAGCTCCTACAATGAGCAGTTCTTC CASSHLRSSYNEQFF
TRBJ2-2 . TRBV5-4 . TGTGCCAGCAGCACCTACGGGTCCGCCGGGGAGCTGTTTTTT CASSTYGSAGELFF
TRBJ2-3 . TRBV7-2 . TGTGCCAGCAGCCAGGGGAGCACAGATACGCAGTATTTT CASSQGSTDTQYF
TRBJ2-4 . TRBV18 TRBD1 TGTGCCAGCTCACGCTCAGACAGGGAACGCAACATTCAGTACTTC CASSRSDRERNIQYF
TRBJ2-5 . TRBV28 TRBD2 TGTGCCAGCAGTCCCGGGGGGGGCCGGGAGACCCAGTACTTC CASSPGGGRETQYF
TRBJ1-4 . TRBV9 TRBD1 TGTGCCAGCAGCGCAGGCGGGACAGAGAATGAAAAACTGTTTTTT CASSAGGTENEKLFF
TRBJ2-5 . TRBV2 . TGTGCCAGCAGTGGGACACCGTGGCAAGAGACCCAGTACTTC CASSGTPWQETQYF
TRBJ1-5 . TRBV28 . TGTGCCAGCAGTTTGTCGCTGGGCGATCAGCCCCAGCATTTT CASSLSLGDQPQHF
TRBJ1-4 . TRBV6-1 . TGTGCCAGCAGTGAATTGGCAGGGAACCCGATGGGGGAAAAACTGTTTTTT CASSELAGNPMGEKLFF
TRBJ1-5 . TRBV7-6 . TGTGCCAGCAGCTTAGCGGCAGGCTTTAATCAGCCCCAGCATTTT CASSLAAGFNQPQHF
TRBJ2-6 . TRBV7-2 . TGTGCCAGCAGCTTAGTTAGGACACCTATCGTCCTGACTTTC CASSLVRTPIVLTF
TRBJ2-2 . TRBV7-2 TRBD1 TGTGCCAGCAGCTCCCAGGGACAGACCACCGGGGAGCTGTTTTTT CASSSQGQTTGELFF
TRBJ2-3 . TRBV7-9 . TGTGCCAGCAGCTTAGAAGATAGCGGATCAGATACGCAGTATTTT CASSLEDSGSDTQYF
TRBJ2-3 . TRBV6-1 . TGTGCCAGCAGTCTCCGCCGGGATTCGGCGCAGTATTTT CASSLRRDSAQYF
TRBJ2-1 . TRBV20-1 . TGCAGTGCTACCCTAAACAATGAGCAGTTCTTC CSATLNNEQFF
TRBJ1-4 . TRBV5-5 . TGTGCCAGCAGTCGCCGGGACATGCGAACCGCCGCGCCTAATGAAAAACTGTTTTTT CASSRRDMRTAAPNEKLFF
TRBJ2-5 . TRBV5-6 . TGTGCCAGCAGCTTGGAGGAGGCAGAGACCCAGTACTTC CASSLEEAETQYF
TRBJ2-5 . TRBV5-8 . TGTGCCAGCAGCTTCCAGATTCAAGAGACCCAGTACTTC CASSFQIQETQYF
TRBJ1-2 . TRBV19 . TGTGCCAGTAGTATTATTAACAGCCTAAGCTATGGCTACACCTTC CASSIINSLSYGYTF
TRBJ2-3 . TRBV6-5 . TGTGCCAGCAGTTCGCCGGCAGATACGCAGTATTTT CASSSPADTQYF
TRBJ2-1 once TRBV2 . TGTGCCAGCAGTGTGATTAGAGACAATGAGCAGTTCTTC CASSVIRDNEQFF
TRBJ2-1 once TRBV6-5 TRBD2 TGTGCCAGCAGTTACTTCGGGGGGGGACCCAATGAGCAGTTCTTC CASSYFGGGPNEQFF
TRBJ2-2 . TRBV4-3 . TGCGCCAGCAGCCAGGGCACCCTTGGGACCGGGGAGCTGTTTTTT CASSQGTLGTGELFF
TRBJ1-5 . TRBV28 TRBD1 TGTGCCAGCAGACGGACAGGGAGAAATCAGCCCCAGCATTTT CASRRTGRNQPQHF
TRBJ1-1 . TRBV28 . TGTGCCAGCAGTTTAATGAGGGGACAGAACACTGAAGCTTTCTTT CASSLMRGQNTEAFF
TRBJ2-7 . TRBV28 TRBD1 TGTGCCAGCAGAAAAGCCGACAGGGCCTACGAGCAGTACTTC CASRKADRAYEQYF
TRBJ2-7 . TRBV6-1 . TGTGCCAGCAGAAAGGGGCCGGGCTCCTACGAGCAGTACTTC CASRKGPGSYEQYF
TRBJ2-2 . TRBV7-2 TRBD2 TGTGCCAGCAGCCGTATCCGGGGGGTCACCGGGGAGCTGTTTTTT CASSRIRGVTGELFF
TRBJ2-7 . TRBV19 . TGTGCCACCTCACGGAGTAACTACGAGCAGTACTTC CATSRSNYEQYF
TRBJ2-7 few TRBV2 TRBD1 TGTGCCGGAAATAGGGACAGGGGGAGGGAGCAGTACTTC CAGNRDRGREQYF
TRBJ1-5 . TRBV18 . TGTGCCAGCTCACCAGCAGTTAGCAATCAGCCCCAGCATTTT CASSPAVSNQPQHF
TRBJ2-3 . TRBV11-2 TRBD2 TGTGCCAGCAGGTTGACTAGCGGGAGCATTCTAGATACGCAGTATTTT CASRLTSGSILDTQYF
TRBJ2-7 . TRBV6-5 . TGTGCCAGCAGTAAGGGGACATTGGTCTACGAGCAGTACTTC CASSKGTLVYEQYF
TRBJ2-3 . TRBV28 . TGTGCCAGCGGGTCTAGGTTCACAGATACGCAGTATTTT CASGSRFTDTQYF
TRBJ1-3 . TRBV6-6 . TGTGCCAGCAGCCCCTCAGGGCTTGGAAACACCATATATTTT CASSPSGLGNTIYF
TRBJ2-3 . TRBV9 . TGTGCCAGCAGCGTACAGGTCAGCACAGATACGCAGTATTTT CASSVQVSTDTQYF
TRBJ2-7 . TRBV6-5 . TGTGCCAGCACCCTATTTCCGTCAACTAGTTACGAGCAGTACTTC CASTLFPSTSYEQYF
TRBJ2-1 . TRBV10-1 . TGCGCCAAGGAATATCAGGGGGGACTTTACAATGAGCAGTTCTTC CAKEYQGGLYNEQFF
TRBJ1-1 few TRBV30 . TGTGCCTGGGGACAGATGAACACTGAAGCTTTCTTT CAWGQMNTEAFF
TRBJ1-3 . TRBV6-6 . TGTGCCAGCAGGCCCACGGGGTGGAGAGGCATATATTTT CASRPTGWRGIYF
TRBJ2-7 . TRBV4-1 TRBD1 TGCGCCAGCAGCCAAGATGGACAGGGCTTCTACGAGCAGTACTTC CASSQDGQGFYEQYF
TRBJ1-6 . TRBV19 TRBD1 TGTGCCAGTGCTCAGGGGGCAGGCGGTAATTCACCCCTCCACTTT CASAQGAGGNSPLHF
TRBJ2-1 . TRBV4-1 TRBD2 TGCGCCAGCAGCCAAGTGCTAGCGGGGGTTCCGCACAATGAGCAGTTCTTC CASSQVLAGVPHNEQFF
TRBJ1-5 . TRBV5-1 TRBD1 TGCGCCAGCAGCCCTGGACAGGGTGGTCAGCCCCAGCATTTT CASSPGQGGQPQHF
TRBJ1-5 . TRBV7-8 . TGTGCCAGCAGCTTAGCGCGGTGGCCCCAGCATTTT CASSLARWPQHF
TRBJ1-5 . TRBV28 . TGTGCCAGCAGTTTATTTTACAGGGAAAGCAATCAGCCCCAGCATTTT CASSLFYRESNQPQHF
TRBJ2-1 . TRBV2 TRBD2 TGTGCCAGCAGTCTAGCGGGAGGGGGCAATGAGCAGTTCTTC CASSLAGGGNEQFF
TRBJ1-3 . TRBV30 . TGTGCCTGGATGAGCGCCGCTAGCTCTGGAAACACCATATATTTT CAWMSAASSGNTIYF